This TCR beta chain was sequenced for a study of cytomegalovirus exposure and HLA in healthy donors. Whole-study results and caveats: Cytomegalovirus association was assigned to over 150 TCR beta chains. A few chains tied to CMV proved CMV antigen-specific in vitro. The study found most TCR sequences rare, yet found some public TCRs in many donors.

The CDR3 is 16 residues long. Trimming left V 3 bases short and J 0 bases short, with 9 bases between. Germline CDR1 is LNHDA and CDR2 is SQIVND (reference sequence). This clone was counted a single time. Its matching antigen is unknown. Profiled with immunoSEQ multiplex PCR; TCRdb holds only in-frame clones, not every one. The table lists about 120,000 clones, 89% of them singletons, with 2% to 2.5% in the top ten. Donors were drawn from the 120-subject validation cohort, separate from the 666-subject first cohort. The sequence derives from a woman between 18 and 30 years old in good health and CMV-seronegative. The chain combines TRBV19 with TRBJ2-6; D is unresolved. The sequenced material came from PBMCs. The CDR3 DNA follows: TGTGCCAGTAGTATTGGGCAGTTCTCTGGGGCCAACGTCCTGACTTTC. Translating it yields CASSIGQFSGANVLTF.